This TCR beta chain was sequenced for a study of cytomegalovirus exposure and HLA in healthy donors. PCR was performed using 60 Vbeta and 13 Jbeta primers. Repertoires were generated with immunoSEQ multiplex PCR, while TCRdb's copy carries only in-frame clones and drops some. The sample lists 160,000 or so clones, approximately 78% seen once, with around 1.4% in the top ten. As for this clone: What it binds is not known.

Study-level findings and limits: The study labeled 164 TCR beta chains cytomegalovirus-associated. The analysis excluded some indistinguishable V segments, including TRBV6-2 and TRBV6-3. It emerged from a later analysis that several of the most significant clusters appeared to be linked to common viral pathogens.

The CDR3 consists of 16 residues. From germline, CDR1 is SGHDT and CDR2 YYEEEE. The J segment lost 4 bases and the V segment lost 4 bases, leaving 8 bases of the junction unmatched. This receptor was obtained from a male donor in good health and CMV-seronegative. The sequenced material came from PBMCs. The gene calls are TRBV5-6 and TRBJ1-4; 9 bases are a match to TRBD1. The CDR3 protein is CASSKDPGQGNEKLFF. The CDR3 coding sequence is TGTGCCAGCAGCAAAGACCCGGGACAGGGTAATGAAAAACTGTTTTTT.